Listed here are 15 T cell receptor beta chains from one sample, sequenced in a study of regulatory T cells in long-lasting Graves disease. Time point given: newly diagnosed GD, antithyroid drugs for less than 3 months. The TCR library was prepared using RNA isolated from PBMCs. In building TCR beta libraries, iRepertoire HTBI primers were used together with Arm-PCR of CDR3 regions. TCRdb processed the multiplex PCR reads anew with MiXCR; each CDR3 protein has one entry. This sample has a few hundred thousand distinct CDR3 sequences, with roughly 18% found just once. These data were likewise used in another study, on T cells in Graves' hyperthyroidism and ophthalmopathy.

Sequencing was performed on peripheral blood mononuclear cells (PBMCs), taken at new diagnosis, from a patient treated with antithyroid drugs. These TCRs come from a woman in her twenties or thirties with Graves disease.

Of note for this clonotype: This may stem from a read error, because a much larger clone lies one nucleotide away. The chain links TRBV7-3 to TRBJ2-5; 10 nucleotides match TRBD2. J lost 5 bases, V lost 3 bases, and 6 bases had no gene match. This CDR3 is 15 amino acids long. Looked up from germline, CDR1 is SGHTA and CDR2 is FQGTGA. Here the CDR3 DNA reads TGTGCCAGCAGCTTGGGGACTAGCGAGGGGGAGACCCAGTACTTC. Translation gives CASSLGTSEGETQYF.

This rearrangement joins TRBV6-1 to TRBJ1-6; TRBD1 might be the D (6 bases). The germline gives CDR1 MNHNS, CDR2 SASEGT. The CDR3 has 13 amino acids. The V and J ends lost 10 bases and 7 bases respectively, with 14 bases between them. Here the CDR3 reads CATYRDGNSPLHF. CDR3 in DNA: TGTGCCACCTACAGGGATGGGAATTCACCCCTCCACTTT.

This clonotype was observed at least ten times. The V call is TRBV7-2, the J call TRBJ2-7, with D uncertain. The CDR3 contains 12 residues. Trimming left V 3 bases short and J 3 bases short, with 6 bases between. Germline assignment: CDR1 SGHTA and CDR2 FQGNSA. The CDR3 bases are TGTGCCAGCAGCTTTATCGTCTACGAGCAGTACTTC. The encoded protein is CASSFIVYEQYF.

This clonotype showed up many times. V usage is TRBV6-1 and J usage is TRBJ1-6; D gene ambiguous. This CDR3 is 14 amino acids long. V lost 6 bases to trimming and J lost 0 bases, with 6 bases between them. Germline assignment: CDR1 MNHNS and CDR2 SASEGT. CDR3 amino acids: CASRGSSYNSPLHF. The CDR3 coding sequence is TGTGCCAGCAGGGGAAGCTCCTATAATTCACCCCTCCACTTT.

This clonotype was detected many times. This chain joins TRBV5-1 and TRBJ2-3; 9 bases fit TRBD1. The V and J ends lost 5 bases and 2 bases, in that order; junction bases with no gene match: 9. The CDR3 spans 16 residues. The V gene's germline CDR1 is SGHRS and CDR2 YFSETQ. CDR3: CASSVQGAATTDTQYF. The CDR3 DNA follows: TGCGCCAGCAGTGTACAGGGGGCCGCCACCACAGATACGCAGTATTTT.

This clonotype has ten or more counts. This rearrangement joins TRBV25-1 to TRBJ1-6; D unclear. The CDR3 is 14 residues long. The ends were cut back, 3 bases at V and 4 bases at J, with 7 bases in the middle. The V gene's germline CDR1 is MGHDK and CDR2 SYGVNS. CDR3 sequence: CASSDFGYNSPLHF. The CDR3 DNA reads as TGTGCCAGCAGTGATTTCGGTTATAATTCACCCCTCCACTTT.

This clonotype was counted many times. The genes are TRBV11-2 and TRBJ1-1; 7 bases are a match to TRBD1. The germline V gene encodes CDR1 SGHAT and CDR2 FQNNGV. This CDR3 is 15 amino acids long. J lost 4 bases, V lost 0 bases, and 5 bases had no gene match. The CDR3 DNA follows: TGTGCCAGCAGCTTAGATCCGGCAGGGGGCACTGAAGCTTTCTTT. It translates to CASSLDPAGGTEAFF. The variable domain in full, completed from reference TRBV11-2 and TRBJ1-1, reads EAGVAQSPRYKIIEKRQSVAFWCNPISGHATLYWYQQILGQGPKLLIQFQNNGVVDDSQLPKDRFSAERLKGVDSTLKIQPAKLEDSAVYLCASSLDPAGGTEAFFGQGTRLTVV.

This clonotype occurred many times. This rearrangement joins TRBV7-8 to TRBJ1-4; TRBD1 matches at 11 bases. The CDR3 is made up of 15 amino acids. V lost 6 bases and J lost 8; bases outside the gene matches: 8. Germline-derived CDR1 and CDR2 are SGHVS and FQNEAQ. DNA of the CDR3: TGTGCCAGCAGGAGGTCGGGACAGGGGGAAGAAAAACTGTTTTTT. It encodes CASRRSGQGEEKLFF.

This clonotype was counted at least ten times. V usage is TRBV6-1 and J usage is TRBJ1-1; TRBD1 aligns across 9 bases. The germline V gene encodes CDR1 MNHNS and CDR2 SASEGT. The CDR3 length is 14 residues. The J segment lost 6 bases and the V segment lost 5 bases, leaving 7 bases of the junction unmatched. CDR3 sequence reads: CASSPRDREPEAFF. For the CDR3, the DNA is TGTGCCAGCAGTCCCCGGGACAGGGAACCTGAAGCTTTCTTT.

This clonotype was found many times. The V and J genes are TRBV20-1 and TRBJ2-7; 9 nucleotides agree with TRBD1. V lost 3 bases to trimming and J lost 4 bases; unmatched junction nucleotides: 7. Germline CDR1 is DFQATT and CDR2 is SNEGSKA (reference sequence). The CDR3 sequence is 14 residues long. The CDR3 loop reads CSASRPGQGYEQYF. CDR3 nucleotides: TGCAGTGCTAGCCGGCCGGGACAGGGTTACGAGCAGTACTTC.

The sample holds many counts of this clonotype. This chain joins TRBV20-1 and TRBJ1-1; D gene ambiguous. This CDR3 contains 12 residues. Germline CDR1 DFQATT, CDR2 SNEGSKA (reference sequence). Trimming pared 3 bases from V and 5 bases from J, leaving 10 bases between. The CDR3 DNA reads as TGCAGTGCTAGTTTTTATGAAACTGAAGCTTTCTTT. It specifies CSASFYETEAFF.

Details on this clonotype: A read error likely explains this, since a far larger clone differs by one base. The chain joins TRBV7-9 to TRBJ1-6, with D maybe TRBD1 (5 bases). Germline-derived CDR1 and CDR2 are SEHNR and FQNEAQ (reference sequence). This CDR3 contains 15 residues. V was pared by 5 bases and J by 6 bases, with 14 bases between. The CDR3 protein is CASSPGTGGNSPLHF. The CDR3 DNA reads TGTGCCAGCAGCCCAGGAACGGGGGGTAATTCACCCCTCCACTTT.

This clonotype has a handful of counts. A much larger clone differs from this one at a single base, so this may be a read error. This chain uses TRBV11-2 with TRBJ1-4; TRBD1 matches at 8 bases. This CDR3 has 15 amino acids. Germline-derived CDR1 and CDR2 are SGHAT and FQNNGV. The CDR3 DNA reads as TGTGCCAGCAGCTTAGAAAGGCAGGGGGCCGGGAAACTGGTTTTT. Protein sequence: CASSLERQGAGKLVF.

This clonotype was seen ten or more times. J is TRBJ2-1 and V is TRBV7-2; TRBD2 agrees at 7 bases. The CDR3 sequence is 15 residues long. Per germline, CDR1 SGHTA and CDR2 FQGNSA. Trimming removed 2 bases from V and 3 bases from J; junction bases left unmatched: 4. In nucleotides, the CDR3 is TGTGCCAGCAGCTTAAGGTCGGGGGGCTACAATGAGCAGTTCTTC. The encoded protein is CASSLRSGGYNEQFF.

This clonotype was detected many times. The chain combines TRBV24-1 with TRBJ2-5; TRBD2 aligns across 7 bases. The V gene end was trimmed by 4 bases and the J gene end by 0 bases; junction bases not matched to a gene: 4. CDR1 and CDR2 (germline): KGHDR, SFDVKD. The CDR3 contains 15 residues. For the CDR3, the DNA is TGTGCCACCAGTGACCCGAGCGGGGACCAAGAGACCCAGTACTTC. Translation: CATSDPSGDQETQYF.